The 6 T cell receptor beta chains reported below all come from one sample, sequenced in a study of blood T cell repertoires in COVID-19. Clones were sequenced by immunoSEQ multiplex PCR, and TCRdb holds only the in-frame ones, with some missing. The repertoire includes about 100,000 clones, around four fifths of them detected once, and roughly 4.1% sits in the top ten. Sequenced sample: peripheral blood. These receptors came from a woman in her 70s with acute or convalescent COVID-19.

This chain links TRBV6-5 with TRBJ1-1, with 7 nucleotides matching TRBD1. This CDR3 is built from 15 residues. J lost 0 bases, V lost 6 bases, and 7 bases had no gene match. Germline assignment: CDR1 MNHEY and CDR2 SVGAGI. The CDR3 DNA follows: TGTGCCAGCAGGACTACAGGGGTGATGAACACTGAAGCTTTCTTT. Protein product: CASRTTGVMNTEAFF.

V gene TRBV7-9 combines with J gene TRBJ2-7; tentatively, D is TRBD1 (5 bases). CDR3 length: 13 residues. V lost 8 bases and J lost 3, with 14 bases in between. Germline CDR1 reads SEHNR; CDR2 reads FQNEAQ (reference sequence). Here the CDR3 reads CASLADKDYEQYF. Here the CDR3 DNA reads TGTGCCAGCCTGGCGGACAAGGACTACGAGCAGTACTTC.

The chain uses TRBV7-9 and TRBJ1-5, with TRBD1 matching 9 bases. This CDR3 contains 18 residues. Germline loops: CDR1 SEHNR, CDR2 FQNEAQ (reference sequence). J lost 0 bases, V lost 3 bases, and 9 bases had no gene match. CDR3 protein: CASSFKLYRGHSNQPQHF. CDR3 DNA: TGTGCCAGCAGCTTTAAGCTCTACAGGGGGCATAGCAATCAGCCCCAGCATTTT.

The chain has TRBV28 and TRBJ1-2; tentatively, D is TRBD1 (6 bases). The CDR3 has 14 residues. CDR1 is MDHEN, CDR2 SYDVKM, per germline. The V end lost 8 bases, the J end lost 4 bases, and 17 bases lay between the germline ends. As DNA, the CDR3 is TGTGCCAGCGTATCACCGGGACAATCCTATGGCTACACCTTC. Amino acids: CASVSPGQSYGYTF.

This clone has only one observation. The chain's CDR3 is CATSSRDRGHEQYF. Here the CDR3 DNA reads TGTGCCACCAGCAGTAGGGACAGGGGTCACGAGCAGTACTTC. The V gene is TRBV15, the J gene TRBJ2-7, with 10 bases fitting TRBD1. Germline-derived CDR1 and CDR2 are LNHNV and YYDKDF (reference sequence). The CDR3 is made up of 14 amino acids. J was trimmed by 5 bases and V by 3 bases; bases with no gene match: 4.

This clone was counted a single time. The rearrangement links TRBV19 to TRBJ1-4; 7 positions match TRBD1. The CDR3 is made up of 15 amino acids. J lost 5 bases, V lost 5 bases, and 8 bases had no gene match. The germline V gene encodes CDR1 LNHDA and CDR2 SQIVND (reference sequence). CDR3 nucleotides: TGTGCCAGTAGTTCCGGACAGGCTATGAATGAAAAACTGTTTTTT. This codes for CASSSGQAMNEKLFF.